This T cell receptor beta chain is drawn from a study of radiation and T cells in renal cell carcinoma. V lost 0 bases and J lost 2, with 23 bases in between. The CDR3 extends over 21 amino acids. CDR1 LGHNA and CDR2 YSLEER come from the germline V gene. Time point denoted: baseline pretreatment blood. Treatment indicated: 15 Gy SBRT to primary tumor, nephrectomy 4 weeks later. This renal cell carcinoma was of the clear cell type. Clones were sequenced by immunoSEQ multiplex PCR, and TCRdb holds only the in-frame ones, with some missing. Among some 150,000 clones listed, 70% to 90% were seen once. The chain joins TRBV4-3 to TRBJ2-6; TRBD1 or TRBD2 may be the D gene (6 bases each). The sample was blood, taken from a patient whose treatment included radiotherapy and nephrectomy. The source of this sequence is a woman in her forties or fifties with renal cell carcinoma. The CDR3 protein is CASSQEAFGGPTIAGANVLTF. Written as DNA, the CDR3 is TGCGCCAGCAGCCAAGAGGCCTTTGGGGGGCCCACCATAGCTGGGGCCAACGTCCTGACTTTC.